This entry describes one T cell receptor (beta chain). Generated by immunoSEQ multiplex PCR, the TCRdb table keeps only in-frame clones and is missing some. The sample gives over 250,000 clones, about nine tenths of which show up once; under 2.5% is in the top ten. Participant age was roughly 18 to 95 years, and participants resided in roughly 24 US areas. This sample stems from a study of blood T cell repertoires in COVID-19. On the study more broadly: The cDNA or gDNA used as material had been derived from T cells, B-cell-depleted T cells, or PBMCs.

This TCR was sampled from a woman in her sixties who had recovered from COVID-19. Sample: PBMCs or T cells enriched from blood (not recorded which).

DNA for the CDR3: TGTGCCAGCAGGACAGGCGGCTCCGGGGAGCTGTTTTTT. Translated, it gives CASRTGGSGELFF. The chain links TRBV28 to TRBJ2-2; D may be TRBD1 (6 bases). The CDR3 length is 13 residues. Germline V gene data show CDR1 as MDHEN and CDR2 as SYDVKM. Trimming took off 6 bases at V and 6 bases at J, with 11 bases between the two ends.